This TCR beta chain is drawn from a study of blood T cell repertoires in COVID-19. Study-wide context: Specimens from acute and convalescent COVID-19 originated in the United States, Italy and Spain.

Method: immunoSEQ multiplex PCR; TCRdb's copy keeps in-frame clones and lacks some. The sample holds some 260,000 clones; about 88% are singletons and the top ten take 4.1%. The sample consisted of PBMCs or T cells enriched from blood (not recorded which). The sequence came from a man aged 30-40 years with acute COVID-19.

The CDR3 DNA reads TGTGCCAGCAGTTACTCTTCAGGAAGGGAGGAAAAACTGTTTTTT. Translated: CASSYSSGREEKLFF. The chain employs TRBV6-5 and TRBJ1-4; D gene uncertain. This CDR3 is built from 15 residues. Per the germline V gene, CDR1 is MNHEY and CDR2 is SVGAGI. Trimming shortened V by 0 bases and J by 8 bases, and 13 bases separated the two germline ends.